Below, one T cell receptor beta chain is given with its context. This sample was included in a study of OX40 agonist ivuxolimab in advanced cancers. Generated by immunoSEQ multiplex PCR, the TCRdb table keeps only in-frame clones and is missing some. Of 91,000 or so clones in the sample, just over 85% are singletons; the top ten hold 1.5% to 2%. Trimming shortened V by 3 bases and J by 1 base, and 12 bases separated the two germline ends. Per the germline V gene, CDR1 is SNHLY and CDR2 is FYNNEI. This CDR3 spans 15 amino acids. The rearrangement joins TRBV2 to TRBJ2-5; D may be TRBD2 (6 bases). The material sequenced was CD4+ or CD8+ T cells sorted from blood, taken in a trial of the OX40 agonist ivuxolimab. The sequence was obtained from an adult with an advanced solid tumor such as melanoma, head and neck, liver or kidney cancer. As DNA, the CDR3 is TGTGCCAGCAGTGATACCGGGGGATTCCAAGAGACCCAGTACTTC. This translates into CASSDTGGFQETQYF. The full variable domain, rest sourced from reference TRBV2 and TRBJ2-5, is EPEVTQTPSHQVTQMGQEVILRCVPISNHLYFYWYRQILGQKVEFLVSFYNNEISEKSEIFDDQFSVERPDGSNFTLKIRSTKLEDSAMYFCASSDTGGFQETQYFGPGTRLLVL.